This is a list of T cell receptor beta chains from one sample in a study of CD8 T cells in Susac syndrome. TCRdb recomputed calls from the immunoSEQ multiplex PCR reads with MiXCR, one row per CDR3 protein. Of tens of thousands of distinct CDR3 sequences detected, roughly 95% appear once; the ten largest clones hold roughly 0.62%. The sequencing sample was made of CD8+ T cells from PBMCs. Receptor source: a human donor with Susac syndrome. The CDR3 runs from the conserved cysteine through the conserved F or W. Fields, in order: V gene, clone size, J gene, D gene, CDR3 protein, CDR3 DNA. A D gene is named only where the DNA matches it firmly. Clone size is shown for a subset of rows, as once, few, many or a class of expanded clone.

>TRBV19|once|TRBJ2-7|NA
CASWAGNEQYF
TGTGCAAGTTGGGCCGGAAACGAGCAGTACTTC
>TRBV2|NA|TRBJ2-5|NA
CASSEINQETQYF
TGTGCCAGCAGTGAGATCAACCAAGAGACCCAGTACTTC
>TRBV9|NA|TRBJ2-1|TRBD2
CASSVDTSGHNEQFF
TGTGCCAGCAGCGTAGACACTAGCGGGCACAATGAGCAGTTCTTC
>TRBV7-9|few|TRBJ2-1|NA
CASSLGGTEQFF
TGTGCCAGCAGCTTAGGTGGCACCGAGCAGTTCTTC
>TRBV7-9|NA|TRBJ2-1|NA
CASSREGQIFNEQFF
TGTGCCAGCAGCCGAGAGGGACAAATTTTCAATGAGCAGTTCTTC
>TRBV5-4|NA|TRBJ1-5|NA
CASSLTNQPQHF
TGTGCCAGCAGCTTGACGAATCAGCCCCAGCATTTT
>TRBV13|NA|TRBJ2-5|NA
CASSAIRGGRQETQYF
TGTGCCAGCAGCGCCATAAGGGGGGGACGCCAAGAGACCCAGTACTTC
>TRBV28|once|TRBJ1-1|NA
CASTPGAPAVTEAFF
TGTGCCAGCACCCCAGGGGCCCCGGCGGTCACTGAAGCTTTCTTT
>TRBV28|NA|TRBJ1-2|NA
CASSFGRYKGRTIGGYTF
TGTGCCAGCAGTTTCGGTCGCTACAAGGGGAGAACAATTGGAGGCTACACCTTC
>TRBV7-9|NA|TRBJ2-7|NA
CASSFPNRGGQEQYF
TGTGCCAGCAGCTTCCCGAACAGGGGAGGACAGGAGCAGTACTTC
>TRBV28|NA|TRBJ1-4|TRBD1
CASTRDRGNEKLFF
TGTGCCAGCACCCGAGACAGGGGTAATGAAAAACTGTTTTTT
>TRBV6-9|NA|TRBJ2-2|TRBD2
CASSYSVTSAHTGELFF
TGTGCCAGCAGTTATTCTGTGACTAGCGCCCACACCGGGGAGCTGTTTTTT
>TRBV6-5|NA|TRBJ1-2|TRBD1
CASRLDRGYGYTF
TGTGCCAGCAGACTTGACAGGGGATATGGCTACACCTTC
>TRBV19|NA|TRBJ1-5|NA
CASSIGQISNQPQHF
TGTGCCAGTAGTATAGGCCAGATTAGCAATCAGCCCCAGCATTTT
>TRBV27|NA|TRBJ1-5|NA
CASSFTEGQPQHF
TGTGCCAGCAGTTTTACAGAGGGCCAGCCCCAGCATTTT
>TRBV7-3|NA|TRBJ2-2|TRBD1
CASSLTGPGELFF
TGTGCCAGCAGCCTGACAGGGCCCGGGGAGCTGTTTTTT
>TRBV20-1|NA|TRBJ1-5|NA
CSARIRDNQPQHF
TGCAGTGCTAGGATCAGGGATAATCAGCCCCAGCATTTT
>TRBV29-1|NA|TRBJ1-2|NA
CSVGGRDNYGYTF
TGCAGCGTTGGGGGTCGGGACAACTATGGCTACACCTTC
>TRBV4-3|NA|TRBJ2-6|TRBD1
CASSQAGDSSGANVLTF
TGCGCCAGCAGCCAAGCTGGGGACAGCTCTGGGGCCAACGTCCTGACTTTC
>TRBV15|NA|TRBJ2-2|NA
CATSSHGGELFF
TGTGCCACCAGCTCCCACGGCGGGGAGCTGTTTTTT
>TRBV9|NA|TRBJ1-2|NA
CASSVGGSRAGYGYTF
TGTGCCAGCAGCGTAGGAGGGTCCAGGGCTGGCTATGGCTACACCTTC
>TRBV2|NA|TRBJ2-1|TRBD2
CASSEGGGTPFSLYNEQSF
TGTGCCAGCAGTGAGGGCGGGGGGACCCCATTCTCTCTCTACAATGAGCAGTCCTTC
>TRBV7-3|NA|TRBJ2-7|NA
CASSLGSGGSYEQYF
TGTGCCAGCAGCTTAGGTTCTGGGGGCTCCTACGAGCAGTACTTC
>TRBV6-2/TRBV6-3|NA|TRBJ1-1|NA
CASSYSNGEGNTEAFF
TGTGCCAGCAGTTACTCGAATGGAGAGGGGAACACTGAAGCTTTCTTT
>TRBV7-9|NA|TRBJ1-5|NA
CASSPSLEGNQPQHF
TGTGCCAGCAGCCCTAGCCTCGAGGGCAATCAGCCCCAGCATTTT
>TRBV7-9|NA|TRBJ2-5|TRBD2
CASTKGLAGGPGATQYF
TGTGCCAGCACCAAGGGACTAGCGGGGGGGCCGGGCGCGACCCAGTACTTC
>TRBV7-9|NA|TRBJ2-1|NA
CASSLATGLNEQFF
TGTGCCAGCAGCTTAGCTACAGGGCTGAATGAGCAGTTCTTC
>TRBV29-1|NA|TRBJ2-2|NA
CSVDRGAAAPTGELFF
TGCAGCGTTGACCGGGGGGCCGCTGCCCCCACCGGGGAGCTGTTTTTT
>TRBV24-1|once|TRBJ2-7|TRBD1
CATSESGQGYEQYF
TGTGCCACCAGTGAATCCGGACAGGGGTACGAGCAGTACTTC
>TRBV3-1|NA|TRBJ2-6|NA
CASSQGGGSSGANVLTF
TGTGCCAGCAGCCAAGGTGGAGGAAGCTCTGGGGCCAACGTCCTGACTTTC
>TRBV7-8|NA|TRBJ1-5|NA
CASSLRAAGNSNQPQHF
TGTGCCAGCAGCTTAAGGGCGGCAGGTAATAGCAATCAGCCCCAGCATTTT
>TRBV3-1|NA|TRBJ2-7|NA
CASSQLGSSYEQYF
TGTGCCAGCAGCCAATTAGGCAGCTCCTACGAGCAGTACTTC
>TRBV5-4|NA|TRBJ1-1|NA
CASSSGHSTEAFF
TGTGCCAGCAGCTCGGGACACTCCACTGAAGCTTTCTTT
>TRBV29-1|NA|TRBJ2-7|TRBD1
CSVAGRGTDPYEQYF
TGCAGCGTTGCCGGGCGAGGGACAGACCCCTACGAGCAGTACTTC
>TRBV10-3|NA|TRBJ1-6|NA
CAISESQGRYSPLHF
TGTGCCATCAGTGAGAGCCAGGGCCGTTACTCACCCCTCCACTTT
>TRBV28|once|TRBJ1-1|TRBD1
CASSPWTGGAGAFF
TGTGCCAGCAGTCCCTGGACAGGGGGCGCAGGAGCTTTCTTT
>TRBV7-9|NA|TRBJ2-6|NA
CASSLGGAGANVLTF
TGTGCCAGCAGCTTAGGCGGGGCTGGGGCCAACGTCCTGACTTTC
>TRBV28|NA|TRBJ1-3|TRBD1
CASRLTGKGNTIYF
TGTGCCAGCAGGCTGACAGGGAAAGGAAACACCATATATTTT
>TRBV14|NA|TRBJ2-1|NA
CASSQAGLWGPLNEQFF
TGTGCCAGCAGCCAAGCCGGCTTGTGGGGACCGCTCAATGAGCAGTTCTTC
>TRBV7-9|NA|TRBJ1-4|NA
CASIGDSRGKLFF
TGTGCCAGCATCGGGGATTCTAGGGGAAAACTGTTTTTT
>TRBV11-2|once|TRBJ2-5|TRBD2
CASSSSTSGGRETQYF
TGTGCCAGCAGCTCGTCGACTAGCGGGGGCCGAGAGACCCAGTACTTC
>TRBV7-3|NA|TRBJ1-1|NA
CASSFATNTEAFF
TGTGCCAGCAGCTTTGCCACGAACACTGAAGCTTTCTTT
>TRBV28|NA|TRBJ2-7|TRBD1
CASSDRDPYEQYF
TGTGCCAGCAGTGACAGGGACCCCTACGAGCAGTACTTC
>TRBV6-2/TRBV6-3|NA|TRBJ1-1|TRBD1
CATDREGGTEAFF
TGTGCCACCGACAGGGAGGGCGGCACTGAAGCTTTCTTT
>TRBV13|NA|TRBJ2-7|NA
CASSSRDNPYEQYF
TGTGCCAGCAGCTCCCGGGACAACCCCTACGAGCAGTACTTC
>TRBV29-1|NA|TRBJ1-2|NA
CSVDRTRKGYGYTF
TGCAGCGTTGATCGGACCCGTAAAGGCTATGGCTACACCTTC
>TRBV2|NA|TRBJ2-7|NA
CASRDRMTYEQYF
TGTGCCAGCCGGGACCGAATGACCTACGAGCAGTACTTC
>TRBV4-3|NA|TRBJ1-1|NA
CASSQEGGFEAFF
TGCGCCAGCAGCCAAGAGGGCGGGTTTGAAGCTTTCTTT
>TRBV28|NA|TRBJ1-6|NA
CASSLGGLGNSPLHF
TGTGCCAGCAGTTTAGGGGGCCTGGGGAATTCACCCCTCCACTTT
>TRBV7-9|NA|TRBJ2-1|TRBD2
CASSLEERGGSNEQFF
TGTGCCAGCAGCTTAGAGGAGCGGGGGGGAAGTAATGAGCAGTTCTTC
>TRBV24-1|NA|TRBJ2-1|NA
CATSGGNNEQFF
TGTGCCACCAGTGGCGGAAACAATGAGCAGTTCTTC
>TRBV9|NA|TRBJ2-5|NA
CASSGDPTRQIQETQYF
TGTGCCAGCAGCGGAGATCCCACCAGACAGATTCAAGAGACCCAGTACTTC
>TRBV9|NA|TRBJ1-1|TRBD1
CASSVGTGFGSTEAFF
TGTGCCAGCAGCGTGGGGACAGGGTTTGGCAGCACTGAAGCTTTCTTT
>TRBV7-9|once|TRBJ2-7|NA
CASSLGEALRSEQYF
TGTGCCAGCAGCTTAGGGGAGGCCCTACGTAGCGAGCAGTACTTC
>TRBV27|NA|TRBJ1-1|NA
CASSSHLYWGTPDTEAFF
TGTGCCAGCAGTTCCCACTTATACTGGGGGACACCAGACACTGAAGCTTTCTTT
>TRBV7-2|NA|TRBJ1-5|NA
CASSSPGWPQHF
TGTGCCAGCAGCTCCCCAGGGTGGCCCCAGCATTTT
>TRBV18|NA|TRBJ2-5|TRBD1
CASSPLPPTGTGGVETQYF
TGTGCCAGCTCACCCCTGCCCCCCACCGGGACAGGGGGCGTGGAGACCCAGTACTTC